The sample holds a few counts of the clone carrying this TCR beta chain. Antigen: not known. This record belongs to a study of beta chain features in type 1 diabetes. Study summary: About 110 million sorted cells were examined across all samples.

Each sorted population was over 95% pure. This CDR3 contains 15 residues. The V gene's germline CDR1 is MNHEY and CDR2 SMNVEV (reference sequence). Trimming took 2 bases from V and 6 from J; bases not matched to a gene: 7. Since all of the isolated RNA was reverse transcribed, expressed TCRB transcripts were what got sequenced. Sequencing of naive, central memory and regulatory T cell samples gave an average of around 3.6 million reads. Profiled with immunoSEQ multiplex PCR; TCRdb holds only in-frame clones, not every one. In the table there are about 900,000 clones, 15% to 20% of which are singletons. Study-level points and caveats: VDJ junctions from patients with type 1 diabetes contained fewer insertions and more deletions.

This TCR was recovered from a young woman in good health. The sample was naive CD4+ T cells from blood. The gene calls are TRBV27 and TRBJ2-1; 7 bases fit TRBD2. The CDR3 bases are TGTGCCAGCAGTTTACGGGCGGGAGCTCTCAATGAGCAGTTCTTC. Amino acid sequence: CASSLRAGALNEQFF.